This T cell receptor (beta chain) appears in the sequencing data of a study of T cell responses to AZD1222 COVID-19 vaccine. The assay was immunoSEQ multiplex PCR, and TCRdb's table has in-frame clones only and misses some. The top ten clones hold roughly 5% of a sample with about 130,000 clones, roughly 92% of them seen once. Germline V gives CDR1 GTSNPN, CDR2 SVGIG (reference sequence). V was clipped by 4 bases and J by 4 bases; unmatched bases: 4. The CDR3 contains 13 residues. This specimen was peripheral blood, taken on day 0 of AZD1222 vaccination. This receptor was obtained from an adult in good health. V usage is TRBV30 and J usage is TRBJ2-5; 9 bases fit TRBD1. As DNA, the CDR3 is TGTGCCTGGACTAAGACAGGGGGAGAGACCCAGTACTTC. Protein product: CAWTKTGGETQYF.